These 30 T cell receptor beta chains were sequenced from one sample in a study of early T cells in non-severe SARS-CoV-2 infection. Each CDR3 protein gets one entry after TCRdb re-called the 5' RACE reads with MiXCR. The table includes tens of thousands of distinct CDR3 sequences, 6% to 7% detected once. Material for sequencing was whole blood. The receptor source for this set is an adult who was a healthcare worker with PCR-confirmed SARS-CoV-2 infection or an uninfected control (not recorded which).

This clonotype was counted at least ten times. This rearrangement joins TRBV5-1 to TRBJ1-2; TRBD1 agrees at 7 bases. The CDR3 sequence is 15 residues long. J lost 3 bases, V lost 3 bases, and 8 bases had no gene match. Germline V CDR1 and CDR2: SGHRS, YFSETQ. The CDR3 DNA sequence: TGCGCCAGCAGCTCCGGACAGGAATCGTACTATGGCTACACCTTC. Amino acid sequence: CASSSGQESYYGYTF.

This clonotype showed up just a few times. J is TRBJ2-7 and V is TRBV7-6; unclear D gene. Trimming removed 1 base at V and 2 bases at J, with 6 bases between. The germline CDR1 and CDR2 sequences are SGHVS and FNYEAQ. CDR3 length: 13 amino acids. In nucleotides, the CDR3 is TGTGCCAGCAGCTTAGTAGGGACCTACGAGCAGTACTTC. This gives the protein CASSLVGTYEQYF. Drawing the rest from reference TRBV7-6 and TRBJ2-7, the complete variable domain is GAGVSQSPRYKVTKRGQDVALRCDPISGHVSLYWYRQALGQGPEFLTYFNYEAQQDKSGLPNDRFSAERPEGSISTLTIQRTEQRDSAMYRCASSLVGTYEQYFGPGTRLTVT.

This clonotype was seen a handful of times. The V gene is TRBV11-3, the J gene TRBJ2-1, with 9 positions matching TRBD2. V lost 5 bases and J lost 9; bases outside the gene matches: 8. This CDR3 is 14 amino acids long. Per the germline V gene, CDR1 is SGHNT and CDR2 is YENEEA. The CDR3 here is CASSPGLAPGEQFF. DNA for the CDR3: TGTGCCAGCAGCCCAGGACTAGCGCCGGGTGAGCAGTTCTTC. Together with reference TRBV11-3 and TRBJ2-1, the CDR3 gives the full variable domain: EAGVVQSPRYKIIEKKQPVAFWCNPISGHNTLYWYLQNLGQGPELLIRYENEEAVDDSQLPKDRFSAERLKGVDSTLKIQPAELGDSAVYLCASSPGLAPGEQFFGPGTRLTVL.

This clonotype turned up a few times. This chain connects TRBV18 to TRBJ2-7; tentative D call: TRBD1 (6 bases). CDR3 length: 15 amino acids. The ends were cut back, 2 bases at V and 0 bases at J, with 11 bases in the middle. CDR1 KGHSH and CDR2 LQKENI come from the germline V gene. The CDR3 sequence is CASSPLTGSSYEQYF. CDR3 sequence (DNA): TGTGCCAGCTCACCATTGACAGGAAGCTCCTACGAGCAGTACTTC. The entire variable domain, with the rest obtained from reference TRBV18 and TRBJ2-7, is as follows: NAGVMQNPRHLVRRRGQEARLRCSPMKGHSHVYWYRQLPEEGLKFMVYLQKENIIDESGMPKERFSAEFPKEGPSILRIQQVVRGDSAAYFCASSPLTGSSYEQYFGPGTRLTVT.

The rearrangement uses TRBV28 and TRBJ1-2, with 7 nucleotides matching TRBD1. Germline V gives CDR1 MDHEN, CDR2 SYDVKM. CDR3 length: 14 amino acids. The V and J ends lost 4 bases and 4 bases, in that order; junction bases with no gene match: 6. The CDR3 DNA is TGTGCCAGCAGTTCCGTTGACAGGGCCTATGGCTACACCTTC. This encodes CASSSVDRAYGYTF.

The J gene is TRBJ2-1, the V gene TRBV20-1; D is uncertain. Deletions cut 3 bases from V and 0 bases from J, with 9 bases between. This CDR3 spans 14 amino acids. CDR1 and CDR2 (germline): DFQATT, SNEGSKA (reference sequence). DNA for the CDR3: TGCAGTGCTAGGCAGCTTAGCTCCTACAATGAGCAGTTCTTC. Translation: CSARQLSSYNEQFF.

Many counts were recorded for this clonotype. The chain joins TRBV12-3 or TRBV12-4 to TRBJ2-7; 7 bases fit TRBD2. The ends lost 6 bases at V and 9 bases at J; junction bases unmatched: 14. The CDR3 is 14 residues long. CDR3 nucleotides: TGTGCCAGCAGCCTCTCCGGGGGAGGGCTTGGGCAGTACTTC. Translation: CASSLSGGGLGQYF.

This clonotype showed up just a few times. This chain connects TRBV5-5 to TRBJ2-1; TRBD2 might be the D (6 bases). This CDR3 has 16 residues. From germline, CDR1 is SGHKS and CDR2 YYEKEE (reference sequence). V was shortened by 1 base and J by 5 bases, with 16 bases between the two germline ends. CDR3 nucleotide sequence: TGTGCCAGCAGCTTGATTGCGGGGACCCTGAACAATGAGCAGTTCTTC. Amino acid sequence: CASSLIAGTLNNEQFF.

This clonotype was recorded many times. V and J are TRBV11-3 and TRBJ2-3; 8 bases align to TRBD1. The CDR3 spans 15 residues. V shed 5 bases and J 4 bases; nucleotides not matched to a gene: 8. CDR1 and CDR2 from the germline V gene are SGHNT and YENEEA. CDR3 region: CASSPTGDGADTQYF. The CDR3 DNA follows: TGTGCCAGCAGCCCGACAGGGGACGGTGCAGATACGCAGTATTTT.

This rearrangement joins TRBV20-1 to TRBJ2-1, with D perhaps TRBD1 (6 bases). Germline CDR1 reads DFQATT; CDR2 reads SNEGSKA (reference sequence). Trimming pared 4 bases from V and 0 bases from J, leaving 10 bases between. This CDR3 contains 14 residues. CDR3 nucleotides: TGCAGTGCTAACAGGGAAAGCTCCTACAATGAGCAGTTCTTC. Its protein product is CSANRESSYNEQFF.

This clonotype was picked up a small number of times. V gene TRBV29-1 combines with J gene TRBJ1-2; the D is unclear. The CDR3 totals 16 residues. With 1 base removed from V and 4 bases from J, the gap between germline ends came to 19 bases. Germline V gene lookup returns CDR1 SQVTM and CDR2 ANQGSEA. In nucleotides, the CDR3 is TGCAGCGTTGAAGGGCAGCTCTACCCATTTTCCTATGGCTACACCTTC. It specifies CSVEGQLYPFSYGYTF. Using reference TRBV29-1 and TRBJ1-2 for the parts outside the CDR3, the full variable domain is SAVISQKPSRDICQRGTSLTIQCQVDSQVTMMFWYRQQPGQSLTLIATANQGSEATYESGFVIDKFPISRPNLTFSTLTVSNMSPEDSSIYLCSVEGQLYPFSYGYTFGSGTRLTVV.

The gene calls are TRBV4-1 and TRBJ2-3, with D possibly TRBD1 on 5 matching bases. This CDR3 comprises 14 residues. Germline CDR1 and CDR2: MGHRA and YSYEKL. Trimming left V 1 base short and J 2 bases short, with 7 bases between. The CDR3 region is CASSQVGDTDTQYF. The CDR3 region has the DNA TGCGCCAGCAGCCAAGTAGGGGACACAGATACGCAGTATTTT.

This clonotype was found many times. The CDR3 bases are TGTGCCAGCAGGGCGGGACAGATTAACACTGAAGCTTTCTTT. Amino acid sequence: CASRAGQINTEAFF. This chain connects TRBV7-2 to TRBJ1-1; TRBD1 matches 7 bases. CDR1 and CDR2 from the germline V gene are SGHTA and FQGNSA. CDR3 length: 14 amino acids. V lost 6 bases to trimming and J lost 2 bases; unmatched junction nucleotides: 6. The full variable domain, completed using reference TRBV7-2 and TRBJ1-1, is GAGVSQSPSNKVTEKGKDVELRCDPISGHTALYWYRQSLGQGLEFLIYFQGNSAPDKSGLPSDRFSAERTGGSVSTLTIQRTQQEDSAVYLCASRAGQINTEAFFGQGTRLTVV.

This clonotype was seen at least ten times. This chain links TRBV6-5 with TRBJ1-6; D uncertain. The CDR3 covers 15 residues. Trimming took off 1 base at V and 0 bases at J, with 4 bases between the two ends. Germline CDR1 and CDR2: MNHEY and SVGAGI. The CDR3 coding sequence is TGTGCCAGCAGTTACTACAGCTCCTATAATTCACCCCTCCACTTT. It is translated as CASSYYSSYNSPLHF.

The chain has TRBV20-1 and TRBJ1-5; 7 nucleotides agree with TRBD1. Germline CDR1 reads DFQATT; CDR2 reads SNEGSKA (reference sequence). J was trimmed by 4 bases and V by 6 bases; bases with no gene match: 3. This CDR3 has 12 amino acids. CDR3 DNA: TGCAGTGCAAGGACAGGTAATCAGCCCCAGCATTTT. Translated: CSARTGNQPQHF.

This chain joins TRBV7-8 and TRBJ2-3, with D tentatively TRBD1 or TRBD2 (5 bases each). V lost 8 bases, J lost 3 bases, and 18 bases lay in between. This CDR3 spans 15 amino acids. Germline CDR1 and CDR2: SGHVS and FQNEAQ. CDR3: CASVTSGTATDTQYF. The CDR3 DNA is TGTGCCAGCGTTACCTCCGGGACGGCGACAGATACGCAGTATTTT.

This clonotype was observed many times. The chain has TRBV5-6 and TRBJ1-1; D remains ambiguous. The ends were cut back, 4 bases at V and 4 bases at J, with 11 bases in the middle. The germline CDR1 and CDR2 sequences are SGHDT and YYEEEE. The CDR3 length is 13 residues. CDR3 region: CASSLPPGTEAFF. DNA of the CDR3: TGTGCCAGCAGCCTCCCACCGGGCACTGAAGCTTTCTTT.

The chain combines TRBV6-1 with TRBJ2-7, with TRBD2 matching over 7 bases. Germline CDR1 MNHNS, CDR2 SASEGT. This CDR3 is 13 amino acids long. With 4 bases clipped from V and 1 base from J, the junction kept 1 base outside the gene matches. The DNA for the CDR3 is TGTGCCAGCAGTGGTAGCGGGTCCTACGAGCAGTACTTC. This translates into CASSGSGSYEQYF.

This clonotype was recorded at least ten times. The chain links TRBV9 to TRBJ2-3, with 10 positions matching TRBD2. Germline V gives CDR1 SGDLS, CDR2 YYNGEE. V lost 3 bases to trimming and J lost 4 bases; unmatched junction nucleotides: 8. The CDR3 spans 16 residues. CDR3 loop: CASSATSGAPPDTQYF. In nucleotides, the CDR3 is TGTGCCAGCAGCGCCACTAGCGGGGCCCCCCCAGATACGCAGTATTTT.

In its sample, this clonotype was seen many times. DNA of the CDR3: TGTGCCAGCAGTTTTGGAGAGACCCAGTACTTC. Encoded protein: CASSFGETQYF. The chain couples TRBV7-2 to TRBJ2-5; D is uncertain. The length of the CDR3 is 11 residues. V was cut by 6 bases and J by 4 bases, with 6 bases left in between. Germline V CDR1 and CDR2: SGHTA, FQGNSA.

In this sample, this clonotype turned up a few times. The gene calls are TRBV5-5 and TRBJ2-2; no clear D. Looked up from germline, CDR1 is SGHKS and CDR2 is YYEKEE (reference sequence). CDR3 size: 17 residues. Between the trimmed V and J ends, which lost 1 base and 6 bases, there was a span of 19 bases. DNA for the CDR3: TGTGCCAGCAGCTTGCCATACCGGCCATCTGGGGCCGGGGAGCTGTTTTTT. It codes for CASSLPYRPSGAGELFF.

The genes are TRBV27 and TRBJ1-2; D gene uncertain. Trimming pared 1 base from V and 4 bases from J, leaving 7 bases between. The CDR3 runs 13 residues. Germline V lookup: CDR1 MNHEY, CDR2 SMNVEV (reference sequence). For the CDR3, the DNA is TGTGCCAGCAGTTTATTTTCAGGCTATGGCTACACCTTC. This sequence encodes CASSLFSGYGYTF.

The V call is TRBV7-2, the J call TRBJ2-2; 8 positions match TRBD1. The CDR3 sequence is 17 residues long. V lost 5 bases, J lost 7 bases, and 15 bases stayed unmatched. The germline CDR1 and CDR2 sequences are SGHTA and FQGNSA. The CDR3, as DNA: TGTGCCAGCAGCAGAATGGACAGGGCCCGAGGAGACGGGGAGCTGTTTTTT. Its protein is CASSRMDRARGDGELFF.

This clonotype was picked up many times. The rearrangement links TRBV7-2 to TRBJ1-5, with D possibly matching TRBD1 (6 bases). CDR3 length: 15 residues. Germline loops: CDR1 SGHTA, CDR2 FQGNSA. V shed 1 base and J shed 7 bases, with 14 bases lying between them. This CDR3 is CASSLELSRGQPQHF. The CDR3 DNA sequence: TGTGCCAGCAGCTTAGAGCTAAGCAGGGGACAGCCCCAGCATTTT. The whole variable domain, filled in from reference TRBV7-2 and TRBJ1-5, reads GAGVSQSPSNKVTEKGKDVELRCDPISGHTALYWYRQSLGQGLEFLIYFQGNSAPDKSGLPSDRFSAERTGGSVSTLTIQRTQQEDSAVYLCASSLELSRGQPQHFGDGTRLSIL.

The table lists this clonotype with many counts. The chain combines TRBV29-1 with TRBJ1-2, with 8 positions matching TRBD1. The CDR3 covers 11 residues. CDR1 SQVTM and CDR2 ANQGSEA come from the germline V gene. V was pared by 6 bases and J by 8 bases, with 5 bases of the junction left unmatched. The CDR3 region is CSVPGQGGYTF. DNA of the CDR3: TGCAGCGTCCCAGGACAGGGCGGCTACACCTTC.

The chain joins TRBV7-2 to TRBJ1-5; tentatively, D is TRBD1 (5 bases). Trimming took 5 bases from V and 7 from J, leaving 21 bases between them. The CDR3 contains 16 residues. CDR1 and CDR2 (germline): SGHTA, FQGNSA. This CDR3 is CASSPPGRSRYQPQHF. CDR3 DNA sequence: TGTGCCAGCAGCCCTCCGGGACGGAGCCGCTACCAGCCCCAGCATTTT.

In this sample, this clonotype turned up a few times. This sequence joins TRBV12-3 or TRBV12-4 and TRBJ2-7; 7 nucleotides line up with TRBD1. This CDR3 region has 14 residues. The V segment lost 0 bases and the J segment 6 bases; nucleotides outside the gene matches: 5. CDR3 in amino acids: CASSLAQGVGEQYF. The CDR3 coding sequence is TGTGCCAGCAGTTTAGCGCAGGGGGTAGGCGAGCAGTACTTC.

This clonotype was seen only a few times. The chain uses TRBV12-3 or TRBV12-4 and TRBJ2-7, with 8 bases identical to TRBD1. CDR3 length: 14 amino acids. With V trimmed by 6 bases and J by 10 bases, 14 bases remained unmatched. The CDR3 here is CASSPDRASLRQYF. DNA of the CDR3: TGTGCCAGCAGCCCGGACAGGGCGAGTCTCCGACAGTACTTC.

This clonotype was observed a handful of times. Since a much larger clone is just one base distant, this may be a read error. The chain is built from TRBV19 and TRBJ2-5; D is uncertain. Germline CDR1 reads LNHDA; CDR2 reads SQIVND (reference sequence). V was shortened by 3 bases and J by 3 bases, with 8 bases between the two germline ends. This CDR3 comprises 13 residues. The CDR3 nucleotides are TGTGCCAGTAGTATTGCGTCTGAAGAGACCCAGTACTTC. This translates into CASSIASEETQYF.

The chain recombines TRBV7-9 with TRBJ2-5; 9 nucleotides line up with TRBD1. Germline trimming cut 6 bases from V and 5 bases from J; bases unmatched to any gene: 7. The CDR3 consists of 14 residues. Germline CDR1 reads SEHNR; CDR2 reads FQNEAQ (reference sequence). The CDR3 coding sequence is TGTGCCAGCAGACGGACAGGGGTGAGGGAGACCCAGTACTTC. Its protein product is CASRRTGVRETQYF.